Below, 18 T cell receptor beta chains from the same sample are listed, as sequenced in a study of T cell responses to AZD1222 COVID-19 vaccine. Assay used: immunoSEQ multiplex PCR; TCRdb lists only in-frame clones, some missing. Here the sample spans about 100,000 clones, approximately 87% being singletons. The sequencing used peripheral blood, collected on day 0 of MenACWY control vaccination. All receptors derive from an adult in good health.

The chain combines TRBV7-2 with TRBJ1-2; D possibly corresponds to TRBD1 (5 bases). In germline, CDR1 is SGHTA, CDR2 FQGNSA. V shed 1 base and J shed 4 bases, with 10 bases lying between them. This CDR3 has 14 amino acids. The CDR3 DNA sequence: TGTGCCAGCAGCTTAGAAGGGACGGCCTATGGCTACACCTTC. Its protein is CASSLEGTAYGYTF.

The gene calls are TRBV19 and TRBJ2-5, with 8 bases fitting TRBD1. Germline V gene sequence: CDR1 LNHDA, CDR2 SQIVND (reference sequence). The CDR3 is made up of 17 amino acids. Trimming removed 1 base from V and 1 base from J; junction bases left unmatched: 8. For the CDR3, the DNA is TGTGCCAGTAGTATAGCGAGTTCAGGGGGCGGCCAAGAGACCCAGTACTTC. Its translation: CASSIASSGGGQETQYF.

The chain couples TRBV7-2 to TRBJ1-2; TRBD1 might be the D (6 bases). This CDR3 comprises 16 residues. From germline, CDR1 is SGHTA and CDR2 FQGNSA. Trimming removed 7 bases from V and 0 bases from J, with 18 bases in between. CDR3: CASNSRWGPANYGYTF. The CDR3 nucleotides read TGTGCCAGCAACTCACGTTGGGGGCCAGCTAACTATGGCTACACCTTC. Combining the CDR3 with reference TRBV7-2 and TRBJ1-2 gives the whole variable domain GAGVSQSPSNKVTEKGKDVELRCDPISGHTALYWYRQSLGQGLEFLIYFQGNSAPDKSGLPSDRFSAERTGGSVSTLTIQRTQQEDSAVYLCASNSRWGPANYGYTFGSGTRLTVV.

V is TRBV11-2 and J is TRBJ1-2; no clear D gene. The germline V and J ends were trimmed by 1 base and 4 bases, with 13 bases remaining between them. The germline CDR1 and CDR2 sequences are SGHAT and FQNNGV. The CDR3 spans 15 residues. This CDR3 reads CASSLGPDPIYGYTF. The CDR3 region has the DNA TGTGCCAGCAGCTTAGGGCCAGATCCAATCTATGGCTACACCTTC.

The chain recombines TRBV2 with TRBJ2-7; D perhaps matches TRBD2 (5 bases). From germline, CDR1 is SNHLY and CDR2 FYNNEI. The CDR3 covers 14 residues. V gave up 1 base and J gave up 5 bases, with 12 bases separating them. The CDR3 nucleotides are TGTGCCAGCAGTGAAGGGCTAGCCGGGAACGAGCAGTACTTC. Translating gives CASSEGLAGNEQYF.

The chain carries TRBV27 and TRBJ2-1, with D possibly TRBD2 on 5 matching bases. The CDR3 is made up of 12 amino acids. V shed 10 bases and J shed 6 bases, with 13 bases lying between them. The V gene's germline CDR1 is MNHEY and CDR2 SMNVEV (reference sequence). The CDR3 sequence: CATEGRANEQFF. CDR3 coding DNA: TGTGCCACCGAAGGGCGGGCCAATGAGCAGTTCTTC.

About this clone: One end of the junction varies from germline; a read error may be responsible. V usage is TRBV7-7 and J usage is TRBJ2-7, with D perhaps matching TRBD1 (6 bases). CDR1 is SSHAT and CDR2 is FNYEAQ in the germline V gene (reference sequence). The CDR3 loop spans 13 amino acids. The chain's CDR3 is CASSTGTSYEQYF. CDR3 nucleotide sequence: TGTGCTAGCAGCACCGGGACAAGCTACGAGCAGTACTTC.

This sequence joins TRBV28 and TRBJ1-4; D is undetermined. The CDR3 sequence is 14 residues long. The V and J ends lost 1 base and 4 bases respectively, with 7 bases between them. Per the germline V gene, CDR1 is MDHEN and CDR2 is SYDVKM. CDR3 sequence (DNA): TGTGCCAGCAGTTTATCGGATAGTAATGAAAAACTGTTTTTT. Amino acids: CASSLSDSNEKLFF.

The chain couples TRBV5-8 to TRBJ2-5, with a weak D call TRBD1 (6 bases). With 5 bases removed from V and 2 bases from J, the gap between germline ends came to 13 bases. Germline CDR1 SGHTS, CDR2 YDEGEE. The length of the CDR3 is 14 residues. The CDR3 region has the DNA TGTGCCAGCAGAATCGGACAGAAACAAGAGACCCAGTACTTC. Translated: CASRIGQKQETQYF.

The CDR3 region is CASISGGGEKLFF. The CDR3 DNA reads TGTGCCAGCATTTCAGGGGGTGGTGAAAAACTGTTTTTT. The V call is TRBV28, the J call TRBJ1-4, with 7 bases aligning to TRBD1. This CDR3 has 13 residues. V was clipped by 7 bases and J by 7 bases; unmatched bases: 6. CDR1 and CDR2 (germline): MDHEN, SYDVKM.

The chain employs TRBV6-5 and TRBJ2-3; TRBD1 matches 7 bases. Trimming at V came to 11 bases and at J to 13 bases, leaving 18 bases not matched to a gene. This CDR3 contains 13 residues. Germline V lookup: CDR1 MNHEY, CDR2 SVGAGI. CDR3 sequence reads: CASNRVSGTVEYF. Here the CDR3 DNA reads TGTGCCTCAAATCGTGTCTCCGGGACAGTTGAGTATTTT.

The rearrangement uses TRBV5-1 and TRBJ2-5, with 7 bases fitting TRBD1. The CDR3 length is 15 residues. Trimming cost V 3 bases and J 2 bases; bases outside gene matches: 7. The germline CDR1 and CDR2 sequences are SGHRS and YFSETQ. The CDR3 reads CASSWGDRVQETQYF. In DNA form, the CDR3 reads TGCGCCAGCAGCTGGGGAGACAGGGTTCAAGAGACCCAGTACTTC. The whole variable domain, filled in from reference TRBV5-1 and TRBJ2-5, reads KAGVTQTPRYLIKTRGQQVTLSCSPISGHRSVSWYQQTPGQGLQFLFEYFSETQRNKGNFPGRFSGRQFSNSRSEMNVSTLELGDSALYLCASSWGDRVQETQYFGPGTRLLVL.

This clone occurred a few times. The chain joins TRBV19 to TRBJ1-5, with TRBD1 matching over 7 bases. This CDR3 has 16 amino acids. Germline CDR1 is LNHDA and CDR2 is SQIVND (reference sequence). Germline trimming cut 2 bases from V and 2 bases from J; bases unmatched to any gene: 6. CDR3 in amino acids: CASSIPTGSGNQPQHF. The CDR3 nucleotides read TGTGCCAGTAGTATACCGACAGGGAGCGGCAATCAGCCCCAGCATTTT.

The chain links TRBV5-1 to TRBJ1-1, with D possibly TRBD1 on 5 matching bases. This CDR3 comprises 16 residues. V was cut by 0 bases and J by 1 base, with 13 bases left in between. Germline-derived CDR1 and CDR2 are SGHRS and YFSETQ. CDR3 sequence (DNA): TGCGCCAGCAGCTTGGAAGTGGGGCCGAGGAACACTGAAGCTTTCTTT. This sequence encodes CASSLEVGPRNTEAFF.

J is TRBJ1-1 and V is TRBV7-2; a possible D gene is TRBD1 (6 bases). The CDR3 covers 14 residues. V was trimmed by 4 bases and J by 4 bases, leaving 13 bases between them. Germline V gives CDR1 SGHTA, CDR2 FQGNSA. CDR3 in amino acids: CASSWGGLGTEAFF. In DNA form, the CDR3 reads TGTGCCAGCAGCTGGGGGGGGCTGGGCACTGAAGCTTTCTTT.

The chain combines TRBV7-8 with TRBJ1-5; weak D call: TRBD1 (6 bases). Germline assignment: CDR1 SGHVS and CDR2 FQNEAQ. Trimming stripped 5 bases from V and 3 bases from J, with 11 bases between. CDR3 length: 14 amino acids. CDR3 amino acids: CASSEQGDNQPQHF. In DNA, the CDR3 is TGTGCCAGCAGCGAACAGGGTGACAATCAGCCCCAGCATTTT.

This clone was picked up one time. This rearrangement joins TRBV24-1 to TRBJ2-2; tentative D call: TRBD2 (6 bases). The CDR3 runs 15 residues. Germline loops: CDR1 KGHDR, CDR2 SFDVKD. Trimming left V 4 bases short and J 3 bases short, with 11 bases between. CDR3 amino acids: CATSESSEYTGELFF. CDR3 sequence (DNA): TGTGCCACCAGTGAGTCTAGCGAGTACACCGGGGAGCTGTTTTTT.

This clone was seen only once. The chain has TRBV6-5 and TRBJ1-1, with TRBD1 as a possible D gene (6 bases). Looked up from germline, CDR1 is MNHEY and CDR2 is SVGAGI. V lost 6 bases and J lost 4, with 12 bases in between. The CDR3 is 13 amino acids. The CDR3 loop is CASRVTGRTEAFF. CDR3 DNA: TGTGCCAGCAGGGTAACAGGGCGCACTGAAGCTTTCTTT.